This entry lists 11 T cell receptor beta chains sequenced from one sample in a study of CD8 T cell repertoires and HIV-1 epitope variants. What these receptors recognize is not known. Data came from immunoSEQ multiplex PCR; TCRdb stores just in-frame clones and leaves some out. The sample has a few thousand clones, about two thirds seen once. The specimen sequenced was cultured CD8+ T cells derived from PBMCs. These receptors originate from a male donor with HIV.

The chain couples TRBV7-9 to TRBJ2-5; TRBD1 is a possible D gene (6 bases). This CDR3 is 13 amino acids long. The germline V gene encodes CDR1 SEHNR and CDR2 FQNEAQ (reference sequence). Trimming pared 5 bases from V and 2 bases from J, leaving 9 bases between. CDR3 coding DNA: TGTGCCAGCAGCCCTGGACAGCAAGAGACCCAGTACTTC. This translates into CASSPGQQETQYF.

The V gene is TRBV7-9, the J gene TRBJ1-1; 7 bases fit TRBD1. With V trimmed by 2 bases and J by 0 bases, 0 bases remained unmatched. The CDR3 runs 14 residues. The germline gives CDR1 SEHNR, CDR2 FQNEAQ (reference sequence). As DNA, the CDR3 is TGTGCCAGCAGCTTAACAGGGGTGAACACTGAAGCTTTCTTT. Encoded protein: CASSLTGVNTEAFF. Variable domain in full (rest from reference TRBV7-9 and TRBJ1-1): DTGVSQNPRHKITKRGQNVTFRCDPISEHNRLYWYRQTLGQGPEFLTYFQNEAQLEKSRLLSDRFSAERPKGSFSTLEIQRTEQGDSAMYLCASSLTGVNTEAFFGQGTRLTVV.

J is TRBJ2-4 and V is TRBV28; D not certain. V lost 5 bases, J lost 0 bases, and 17 bases lay in between. Germline lookup yields CDR1 MDHEN and CDR2 SYDVKM. The CDR3 loop spans 17 amino acids. The CDR3 reads CASSTYSVIRAKNIQYF. CDR3 nucleotides: TGTGCCAGCAGTACCTATTCGGTGATTCGAGCCAAAAACATTCAGTACTTC.

The chain employs TRBV5-1 and TRBJ1-5; no reliable D call. V was shortened by 4 bases and J by 6 bases, with 17 bases between the two germline ends. This CDR3 has 15 amino acids. The V gene's germline CDR1 is SGHRS and CDR2 YFSETQ. The CDR3 region is CASSPSRKLGQPQHF. CDR3 nucleotide sequence: TGCGCCAGCAGCCCCAGTCGGAAATTGGGTCAGCCCCAGCATTTT.

The chain couples TRBV7-9 to TRBJ2-7; 8 positions agree with TRBD1. This CDR3 is built from 18 residues. Per the germline V gene, CDR1 is SEHNR and CDR2 is FQNEAQ (reference sequence). Trimming took 4 bases from V and 6 from J; bases not matched to a gene: 20. The CDR3 bases are TGTGCCAGCAGCTCAATGGCCCTGGGACAGGCGATTCTAGGCGAGCAGTACTTC. It codes for CASSSMALGQAILGEQYF.

The chain links TRBV28 to TRBJ1-5; tentative D call: TRBD1 (5 bases). CDR1 MDHEN and CDR2 SYDVKM come from the germline V gene. Between the trimmed V and J ends, which lost 2 bases and 6 bases, there was a span of 14 bases. CDR3 length: 15 residues. The CDR3: CASSLGGVGGQPQHF. The DNA of the CDR3 is TGTGCCAGCAGTTTAGGAGGGGTAGGAGGTCAGCCCCAGCATTTT.

This clone was seen more than once but under ten times. The V gene is TRBV6-4, the J gene TRBJ2-7; D remains ambiguous. The CDR3 has 12 residues. Germline V gene lookup returns CDR1 MRHNA and CDR2 SNTAGT. The V end was cut by 7 bases, the J end by 7 bases, with 14 bases between. In DNA form, the CDR3 reads TGTGCCAGCACCCCTTACCCCTGGGAGCAGTACTTC. Its translation: CASTPYPWEQYF.

This clone was detected only once. The chain is built from TRBV7-2 and TRBJ2-1, with D tentatively TRBD2 (5 bases). Trimming shortened V by 5 bases and J by 6 bases, and 14 bases separated the two germline ends. Germline lookup yields CDR1 SGHTA and CDR2 FQGNSA. The CDR3 has 14 residues. DNA for the CDR3: TGTGCCAGCAGCACTGTTCGGGAAACCAATGAGCAGTTCTTC. Encoded protein: CASSTVRETNEQFF.

The table lists this clone with a few counts. CDR3 loop: CAWSVVERNGYTF. CDR3 nucleotide sequence: TGTGCCTGGAGTGTAGTTGAGAGAAATGGCTACACCTTC. V is TRBV30 and J is TRBJ1-2; no firm D call. Germline CDR1 is GTSNPN and CDR2 is SVGIG (reference sequence). V lost 0 bases and J 6 bases, leaving 11 bases between the germline ends. The CDR3 is 13 residues long.

This clone was seen once. This sequence joins TRBV19 and TRBJ1-2; 11 bases fit TRBD1. Trimming cost V 5 bases and J 8 bases; bases outside gene matches: 7. CDR1 is LNHDA and CDR2 is SQIVND in the germline V gene (reference sequence). This CDR3 region has 14 residues. Here the CDR3 reads CASSPGQGAGGYTF. As DNA, the CDR3 is TGTGCCAGTAGTCCCGGACAGGGGGCTGGCGGCTACACCTTC.

J is TRBJ2-1 and V is TRBV9, with 8 bases identical to TRBD1. The CDR3 loop spans 15 amino acids. Germline V gives CDR1 SGDLS, CDR2 YYNGEE. Unmatched junction bases numbered 6, after V lost 0 bases and J lost 7 bases. CDR3 sequence reads: CASSVVRTGYNEQFF. Here the CDR3 DNA reads TGTGCCAGCAGCGTAGTTCGGACAGGGTATAATGAGCAGTTCTTC.